A selection of T cell receptor beta chains follows, all from one sample in a study of T cell changes during pregnancy in multiple sclerosis. Profiling relied on immunoSEQ multiplex PCR, and the TCRdb table lists in-frame clones only, not all of them. The table records tens of thousands of clones, roughly 94% of them present only once. The input for sequencing was CD4+ T cells from peripheral blood mononuclear cells, taken in the second trimester of pregnancy. The receptors were gathered from a female donor with multiple sclerosis, enrolled in a pregnancy study. The CDR3 runs from the conserved cysteine through the conserved F or W. Fields, in order: V gene, J gene, clone size, CDR3 protein. Not every row has a clone size; where given, it reads once, few, many or a size class.

>TRBV21-1|TRBJ2-6|-
CATFGDRDRGSIAGANVLTF
>TRBV7-9|TRBJ2-1|-
CASSQYRGDPGRFF
>TRBV19|TRBJ1-1|-
CASSIGTENSAEAFF
>TRBV6-6|TRBJ1-2|-
CASRPGTGYGYTF
>TRBV5-1|TRBJ1-1|-
CASSLVARVNTEAFF
>TRBV9|TRBJ1-1|-
CASSVAQGANTEAFF
>TRBV30|TRBJ1-1|-
CAWAPTGLWVAEAFF
>TRBV19|TRBJ2-2|-
CASSVAGNRAPGELFF
>TRBV9|TRBJ1-5|few
CASSVGAASNQPQHF
>TRBV28|TRBJ1-4|-
CASSTGGKLFF